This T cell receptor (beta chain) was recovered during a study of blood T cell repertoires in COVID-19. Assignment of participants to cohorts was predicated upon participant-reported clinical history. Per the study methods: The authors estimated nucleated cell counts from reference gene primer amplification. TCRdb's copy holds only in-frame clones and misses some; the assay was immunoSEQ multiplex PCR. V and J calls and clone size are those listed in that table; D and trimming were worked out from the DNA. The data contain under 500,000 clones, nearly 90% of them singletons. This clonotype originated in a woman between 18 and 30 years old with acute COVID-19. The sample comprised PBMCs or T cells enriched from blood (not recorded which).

CDR3 sequence reads: CASSFSGGYTDTQYF. DNA for the CDR3: TGTGCCAGCAGCTTTAGCGGGGGATACACAGATACGCAGTATTTT. J is TRBJ2-3 and V is TRBV7-9; 9 bases are a match to TRBD2. Trimming cost V 3 bases and J 2 bases; bases outside gene matches: 3. Germline values: CDR1 SEHNR, CDR2 FQNEAQ (reference sequence). This CDR3 has 15 residues.